The 11 T cell receptor beta chains reported below all come from one sample, sequenced in a study of post-analysis software for immune sequencing data. Unique molecular identifiers featured in each of the TCR beta cDNA libraries. TCRdb re-called the PCR reads through MiXCR, storing one row per CDR3 protein. Among some 690,000 distinct CDR3 sequences listed, 59% were seen once. The antigens for these receptors are not known. Findings of the study overall: Patients used about 5 TRBV segments, including TRBV5-6, TRBV5-1 and TRBV20-1, more often than controls.

The sequenced material came from blood. The receptors here all came from a girl aged 2-10 years with multiple sclerosis.

The rearrangement joins TRBV29-1 to TRBJ2-7; 9 nucleotides align to TRBD2. Trimming at V came to 5 bases and at J to 1 base, leaving 6 bases not matched to a gene. This CDR3 is 14 amino acids long. Germline V CDR1 and CDR2: SQVTM, ANQGSEA. CDR3: CSVTQREASYEQYF. In DNA, the CDR3 is TGCAGCGTTACACAGCGGGAGGCGTCCTACGAGCAGTACTTC.

This clonotype was seen just once. The rearrangement uses TRBV4-2 and TRBJ2-3; D possibly corresponds to TRBD1 (6 bases). The germline V gene encodes CDR1 LGHNA and CDR2 YNFKEQ. The CDR3 consists of 15 residues. V was shortened by 0 bases and J by 1 base, with 8 bases between the two germline ends. CDR3 region: CASSQEWGRTDTQYF. Written as DNA, the CDR3 is TGTGCCAGCAGCCAAGAGTGGGGGCGCACAGATACGCAGTATTTT.

This clonotype has more than one count but fewer than ten. The chain joins TRBV20-1 to TRBJ2-7, with no clear D. The CDR3 has 13 amino acids. Between the trimmed V and J ends, which lost 2 bases and 3 bases, there was a span of 11 bases. Per the germline V gene, CDR1 is DFQATT and CDR2 is SNEGSKA (reference sequence). The CDR3 DNA sequence: TGCAGTGCTAGACCGACTCAGATCTACGAGCAGTACTTC. Protein product: CSARPTQIYEQYF.

This clonotype has more than one count but fewer than ten. The chain is built from TRBV15 and TRBJ2-7; 7 nucleotides align to TRBD2. Germline CDR1 is LNHNV and CDR2 is YYDKDF (reference sequence). CDR3 length: 14 amino acids. Trimming cost V 5 bases and J 4 bases; bases outside gene matches: 8. The chain's CDR3 is CATSFQREDYEQYF. CDR3 in DNA: TGTGCCACCAGCTTCCAACGGGAGGATTACGAGCAGTACTTC.

On this clonotype itself: Sequence at one end of the junction differs from germline and may be a read error. The V gene is TRBV29-1, the J gene TRBJ1-2; D is ambiguous. Per germline, CDR1 SQVTM and CDR2 ANQGSEA. The CDR3 runs to 12 residues. Here the CDR3 DNA reads TGCAGCGTCACCAAAAACCTCTATGACTACACCTTC. Its protein product is CSVTKNLYDYTF. Full variable domain (outside the CDR3, taken from reference TRBV29-1 and TRBJ1-2): SAVISQKPSRDICQRGTSLTIQCQVDSQVTMMFWYRQQPGQSLTLIATANQGSEATYESGFVIDKFPISRPNLTFSTLTVSNMSPEDSSIYLCSVTKNLYDYTFGSGTRLTVV.

The chain recombines TRBV5-5 with TRBJ2-5; no definite D call. The end of the DNA fits TRBJ2-7 better, so the J call may be wrong. The CDR3 has 12 residues. Germline V lookup: CDR1 SGHKS, CDR2 YYEKEE (reference sequence). The CDR3 spells CASSLHSNEQYF. As DNA, the CDR3 is TGTGCCAGCAGCTTGCACAGTAACGAGCAGTACTTC.

The CDR3 loop is CASSQDLTDEQFF. CDR3 nucleotides: TGTGCCAGCAGCCAAGATTTGACAGACGAGCAGTTCTTC. The V call is TRBV14, the J call TRBJ2-1, with D possibly matching TRBD1 (5 bases). The ends were cut back, 0 bases at V and 10 bases at J, with 10 bases in the middle. The CDR3 has 13 amino acids. CDR1 and CDR2 from the germline V gene are SGHDN and FVKESK.

This clonotype was detected once. The rearrangement links TRBV4-1 to TRBJ2-3, with TRBD2 identical over 8 bases. The V segment lost 5 bases and the J segment 0 bases; nucleotides outside the gene matches: 13. This CDR3 comprises 18 residues. CDR1 is MGHRA and CDR2 is YSYEKL in the germline V gene. This chain's CDR3 is CASSSYLRLAKSTDTQYF. Here the CDR3 DNA reads TGCGCCAGCAGCTCATACCTACGACTAGCGAAAAGCACAGATACGCAGTATTTT.

V usage is TRBV29-1 and J usage is TRBJ2-1, with 14 bases fitting TRBD2. Germline V lookup: CDR1 SQVTM, CDR2 ANQGSEA. The CDR3 is 17 amino acids. J lost 4 bases, V lost 6 bases, and 11 bases had no gene match. In nucleotides, the CDR3 is TGCAGCGTGGTACCGACTAGCGGGAGGGCGCGGTACAATGAGCAGTTCTTC. Protein sequence: CSVVPTSGRARYNEQFF.

CDR3 DNA sequence: TGCAGTGCAACCGTCCCCAGCTCCTACAATGAGCAGTTCTTC. Translation: CSATVPSSYNEQFF. The genes are TRBV20-1 and TRBJ2-1, with D hard to call. The CDR3 covers 14 residues. Germline CDR1 DFQATT, CDR2 SNEGSKA (reference sequence). V shed 6 bases and J shed 0 bases, with 12 bases lying between them.

In its sample, this clonotype was seen a few times. V gene TRBV29-1 combines with J gene TRBJ2-3; 9 bases line up with TRBD2. CDR1 and CDR2 (germline): SQVTM, ANQGSEA. This CDR3 is 16 amino acids long. With 2 bases clipped from V and 4 bases from J, the junction kept 10 bases outside the gene matches. CDR3 sequence: CSVEKGSGGFPDTQYF. The DNA of the CDR3 is TGCAGCGTTGAAAAGGGAAGCGGGGGGTTTCCAGATACGCAGTATTTT.